This T cell receptor (beta chain) is drawn from a study of blood T cell repertoires in COVID-19. Study as a whole: Sources were T cells, B-cell-depleted T cells, or PBMCs; the material itself was cDNA or gDNA.

Trimming removed 1 base from V and 3 bases from J; junction bases left unmatched: 3. Germline V gene data show CDR1 as SGHAT and CDR2 as FQNNGV. The CDR3 length is 15 residues. Authors' processing steps: From reference gene primer amplification, estimates of nucleated cell counts were derived. This table comes from immunoSEQ multiplex PCR, and its TCRdb copy is limited to in-frame clones, with some not included. V and J calls and clone size are copied from that table; D and trimming were computed from the DNA. The sample has some 270,000 clones, about 84% seen once; the top ten hold approximately 5%. Enrollment of patients from Seattle took place during active infection, with longitudinal follow-up.

The sequence was collected from a woman over 75 with COVID-19, enrolled during active disease. V and J are TRBV11-2 and TRBJ1-5; TRBD1 aligns across 7 bases. Source material: peripheral blood. This CDR3 is CASSLGGQPNQPQHF. CDR3 coding DNA: TGTGCCAGCAGCTTAGGGGGACAGCCCAATCAGCCCCAGCATTTT.